One and the same sample provided the 11 T cell receptor beta chains below, sequenced in a study of beta chain features in type 1 diabetes. The authors reverse transcribed all of the isolated RNA, so sequencing captured expressed TCRB transcripts. The method was immunoSEQ multiplex PCR; TCRdb's version includes in-frame clones alone and lacks a portion of them. In the table there are roughly 290,000 clones, about 7.8% of which are singletons. The sample was central memory CD4+ T cells from blood. Every receptor here comes from a woman between 18 and 30 years old in good health.

A few counts support this clone. The chain links TRBV10-2 to TRBJ2-1, with 10 bases aligning to TRBD2. The trim removed 10 bases at V and 7 bases at J, leaving 13 bases unmatched. The CDR3 sequence is 15 residues long. The germline V gene has CDR1 WSHSY and CDR2 SAAADI. CDR3 nucleotides: TGCGCCACCCAGAGAGGTCTAGCGGGAGTAAATGAGCAGTTCTTC. Amino acid sequence: CATQRGLAGVNEQFF.

The J gene is TRBJ1-2, the V gene TRBV4-1; 7 bases line up with TRBD1. The V segment lost 1 base and the J segment 4 bases; nucleotides outside the gene matches: 6. The germline gives CDR1 MGHRA, CDR2 YSYEKL. CDR3 length: 15 amino acids. CDR3 coding DNA: TGCGCCAGCAGCCAAGGTTTTGGACAGGCCTATGGCTACACCTTC. It yields the protein CASSQGFGQAYGYTF.

The chain employs TRBV5-1 and TRBJ1-4; 8 nucleotides line up with TRBD1. The CDR3 extends over 14 amino acids. Germline V lookup: CDR1 SGHRS, CDR2 YFSETQ. J gave up 7 bases and V 4 bases, and 6 bases lay outside the gene matches. For the CDR3, the DNA is TGCGCCAGCAGCCAGGGGGCAGGAACTGAAAAACTGTTTTTT. It encodes CASSQGAGTEKLFF.

This clone was detected only a few times. The chain uses TRBV11-2 and TRBJ2-7; D possibly corresponds to TRBD1 (5 bases). Germline V gives CDR1 SGHAT, CDR2 FQNNGV. The CDR3 is 13 residues long. V was clipped by 3 bases and J by 2 bases, with 8 bases between them. In DNA form, the CDR3 reads TGTGCCAGCAGCTTGGGGCTCACCTACGAGCAGTACGTC. Its protein product is CASSLGLTYEQYV.

This sequence joins TRBV12-5 and TRBJ2-1; maybe TRBD1 (6 bases). The germline V and J ends were trimmed by 0 bases and 0 bases, with 18 bases remaining between them. This CDR3 comprises 19 residues. The germline CDR1 and CDR2 sequences are LGHNT and FRNRAP. CDR3 DNA sequence: TGTGCTAGTGGTTTGGTACATTTGAAGGGGGATAACTCCTACAATGAGCAGTTCTTC. The encoded protein is CASGLVHLKGDNSYNEQFF.

The gene calls are TRBV19 and TRBJ1-2; TRBD1 agrees at 11 bases. Germline V lookup: CDR1 LNHDA, CDR2 SQIVND (reference sequence). With V trimmed by 7 bases and J by 6 bases, 7 bases remained unmatched. This CDR3 is 14 amino acids long. For the CDR3, the DNA is TGTGCCAGTAATACGGACAGGGGGCTTCATGGCTACACCTTC. This encodes CASNTDRGLHGYTF.

This clone has a handful of counts. This chain connects TRBV4-1 to TRBJ1-2; the D is unclear. The germline V gene has CDR1 MGHRA and CDR2 YSYEKL. V was trimmed by 6 bases and J by 5 bases, leaving 19 bases between them. The CDR3 consists of 15 residues. The CDR3 DNA sequence: TGCGCCAGCAGACCCAGGCAACAGTCTGGATATGGCTACACCTTC. Translation gives CASRPRQQSGYGYTF.

This clone showed up many times. The genes are TRBV14 and TRBJ1-2, with D unresolved. Germline CDR1 is SGHDN and CDR2 is FVKESK. The V end was cut by 1 base, the J end by 8 bases, with 11 bases between. This CDR3 is 13 amino acids long. The CDR3 coding sequence is TGTGCCAGCAGCCAAGTACAGCTCGCGGGCTACACCTTC. It codes for CASSQVQLAGYTF.

This clone appeared a few times. The junction differs from germline at one of its ends, possibly a read error. The chain employs TRBV6-6 and TRBJ2-3; D is uncertain. Germline V gene sequence: CDR1 MNHNY, CDR2 SVGAGI (reference sequence). The CDR3 is 11 amino acids. CDR3: CAISDADTQYF. The CDR3 DNA follows: TGTGCCATCAGTGACGCAGATACGCAGTATTTT.

The rearrangement joins TRBV7-9 to TRBJ2-2, with D unresolved. The CDR3 is 12 residues long. The V end was cut by 2 bases, the J end by 9 bases, with 7 bases between. CDR1 SEHNR and CDR2 FQNEAQ come from the germline V gene (reference sequence). CDR3 protein: CASSLPGRELFF. CDR3 nucleotide sequence: TGTGCCAGCAGCTTACCAGGACGGGAGCTGTTTTTT.

The chain carries TRBV5-1 and TRBJ2-1; 11 bases are a match to TRBD1. Germline-derived CDR1 and CDR2 are SGHRS and YFSETQ. J lost 4 bases, V lost 4 bases, and 10 bases had no gene match. The CDR3 length is 17 residues. The CDR3 sequence is CASSPSNGQGAYNEQFF. The CDR3, as DNA: TGCGCCAGCAGCCCCAGCAACGGACAGGGGGCTTACAATGAGCAGTTCTTC.